A single sample gave rise to the 6 T cell receptor beta chains below, sequenced in a study of circulating CD8 cells and anti-PD-1 response in melanoma. From live CD3+CD8+TCRalphabeta+ cells, four PD-1 and/or TIGIT subsets were sorted. TCR libraries were prepared from approximately 15 ng of total RNA with the QIAseq Immune Repertoire TCR panel. Via MiXCR, TCRdb re-called the reads, giving one row per CDR3 protein. The data show about 1,000 distinct CDR3 sequences, with under 9.5% seen just once and approximately 15% held by the top ten. Material: CD8+ T cells from PBMCs, obtained at baseline or after one month of anti-PD-1 therapy (not recorded which). These receptors all come from a human donor with melanoma.

This clonotype rates as large. Here the CDR3 DNA reads TGTGCCAGCAGTGCTCAGTCCTACAATGAGCAGTTCTTC. Amino acids: CASSAQSYNEQFF. The J gene is TRBJ2-1, the V gene TRBV25-1; D not certain. Germline V CDR1 and CDR2: MGHDK, SYGVNS. With 4 bases removed from V and 1 base from J, the gap between germline ends came to 5 bases. The CDR3 consists of 13 residues.

By sample fraction, this clonotype is medium-sized (0.01 to 0.1%). The V gene is TRBV27, the J gene TRBJ2-7; the D gene is possibly TRBD1 (5 bases). The length of the CDR3 is 15 residues. The germline V gene encodes CDR1 MNHEY and CDR2 SMNVEV (reference sequence). The V end lost 5 bases, the J end lost 4 bases, and 18 bases lay between the germline ends. CDR3 residues: CASSPSDSGRYEQYF. The CDR3, as DNA: TGTGCCAGCAGTCCCTCCGACAGTGGGCGTTACGAGCAGTACTTC.

The gene calls are TRBV29-1 and TRBJ2-4, with D unclear. The CDR3 runs 15 residues. Trimming stripped 4 bases from V and 5 bases from J, with 18 bases between. CDR1 is SQVTM, CDR2 ANQGSEA, per germline. In nucleotides, the CDR3 is TGCAGCGTTGTTGGTCCACCTCCGGCGCAAAACATTCAGTACTTC. The encoded protein is CSVVGPPPAQNIQYF. Filled out from reference TRBV29-1 and TRBJ2-4, the complete variable domain reads SAVISQKPSRDICQRGTSLTIQCQVDSQVTMMFWYRQQPGQSLTLIATANQGSEATYESGFVIDKFPISRPNLTFSTLTVSNMSPEDSSIYLCSVVGPPPAQNIQYFGAGTRLSVL.

This sequence joins TRBV28 and TRBJ2-7; 9 bases line up with TRBD2. V gave up 7 bases and J gave up 1 base; unmatched junction bases: 5. Germline CDR1 reads MDHEN; CDR2 reads SYDVKM. The CDR3 has 14 amino acids. CDR3 DNA sequence: TGTGCCAGCAAAAATGCGGGAGGGTCCTACGAGCAGTACTTC. Amino acid sequence: CASKNAGGSYEQYF.

Relative to its sample, this clonotype is large. CDR3 in amino acids: CASSGQGEGYTF. The CDR3 region has the DNA TGTGCCAGCAGTGGACAGGGAGAGGGTTACACCTTC. The rearrangement links TRBV25-1 to TRBJ1-2; TRBD1 aligns across 7 bases. Germline V lookup: CDR1 MGHDK, CDR2 SYGVNS. After removal of 4 bases from V and 11 bases from J, the junction contained 7 bases not matched to a gene. The CDR3 runs 12 residues.

Concerning this clonotype itself: This may be a read error: a much more frequent sequence differs by one nucleotide. The chain combines TRBV7-9 with TRBJ2-1; 11 positions agree with TRBD2. CDR3 length: 17 residues. Germline V gene lookup returns CDR1 SEHNR and CDR2 FQNEAQ (reference sequence). J lost 3 bases, V lost 5 bases, and 9 bases had no gene match. CDR3 DNA sequence: TGTGCCAGCAGCCAGGGGGCTAGCGGGAGGATCTACAATGAGCAGTTCTTC. Translating it yields CASSQGASGRIYNEQFF. Full variable domain (missing parts from reference TRBV7-9 and TRBJ2-1): DTGVSQNPRHKITKRGQNVTFRCDPISEHNRLYWYRQTLGQGPEFLTYFQNEAQLEKSRLLSDRFSAERPKGSFSTLEIQRTEQGDSAMYLCASSQGASGRIYNEQFFGPGTRLTVL.